Below are 21 T cell receptor beta chains sequenced from a single sample in a study of blood T cell repertoires in COVID-19. Generated by immunoSEQ multiplex PCR, the TCRdb table keeps only in-frame clones and is missing some. The sample contains about 53,000 clones, roughly 88% of which appear only once. Sequences were obtained from peripheral blood. Receptors were obtained from an elderly man with acute or convalescent COVID-19.

V and J are TRBV5-4 and TRBJ2-1; TRBD2 aligns across 12 bases. Germline V CDR1 and CDR2: SGHNT, YYREEE (reference sequence). J was trimmed by 7 bases and V by 4 bases; bases with no gene match: 12. The CDR3 covers 17 residues. For the CDR3, the DNA is TGTGCCAGCAGCCCCTTGACTAGCGGGGGCCGGGGGAATGAGCAGTTCTTC. Amino acids: CASSPLTSGGRGNEQFF.

This chain joins TRBV12-3 or TRBV12-4 and TRBJ1-6, with TRBD1 as a possible D gene (5 bases). This CDR3 comprises 12 residues. V lost 3 bases and J lost 10, with 7 bases in between. The CDR3, as DNA: TGTGCCAGCAGTTTGACAGTCTCACCCCTCCACTTT. Amino acids: CASSLTVSPLHF.

V gene TRBV30 combines with J gene TRBJ2-7; D perhaps matches TRBD1 (6 bases). Trimming stripped 7 bases from V and 3 bases from J, with 16 bases between. Germline-derived CDR1 and CDR2 are GTSNPN and SVGIG (reference sequence). This CDR3 is 13 amino acids long. CDR3 bases: TGTGCCTACACGACAGGTCCAAACTACGAGCAGTACTTC. This translates into CAYTTGPNYEQYF.

The chain is built from TRBV15 and TRBJ1-2, with D maybe TRBD1 (5 bases). CDR3 length: 20 amino acids. Germline V gives CDR1 LNHNV, CDR2 YYDKDF (reference sequence). V lost 0 bases, J lost 4 bases, and 27 bases lay in between. Written as DNA, the CDR3 is TGTGCCACCAGCAGAGATACTTGGAGGGAACAGGTTAACTTATTCTATGGCTACACCTTC. The encoded protein is CATSRDTWREQVNLFYGYTF. Variable domain in full (rest from reference TRBV15 and TRBJ1-2): DAMVIQNPRYQVTQFGKPVTLSCSQTLNHNVMYWYQQKSSQAPKLLFHYYDKDFNNEADTPDNFQSRRPNTSFCFLDIRSPGLGDTAMYLCATSRDTWREQVNLFYGYTFGSGTRLTVV.

The V call is TRBV7-9, the J call TRBJ2-3; D is unclear. V was trimmed by 4 bases and J by 0 bases, leaving 5 bases between them. The CDR3 has 13 amino acids. Germline V gene data show CDR1 as SEHNR and CDR2 as FQNEAQ (reference sequence). The CDR3 loop reads CASSYASTDTQYF. The CDR3 nucleotides read TGTGCCAGCAGCTATGCGAGCACAGATACGCAGTATTTT.

The J gene is TRBJ1-1, the V gene TRBV19; D not certain. This CDR3 region has 13 residues. Germline-derived CDR1 and CDR2 are LNHDA and SQIVND (reference sequence). V shed 7 bases and J shed 1 base, with 10 bases lying between them. The CDR3 coding sequence is TGTGCCAGTATTACCAGAAAGAACACTGAAGCTTTCTTT. This codes for CASITRKNTEAFF.

V usage is TRBV6-6 and J usage is TRBJ1-2; D is uncertain. This CDR3 is built from 13 residues. Germline V gives CDR1 MNHNY, CDR2 SVGAGI (reference sequence). Deletions cut 2 bases from V and 2 bases from J, with 6 bases between. CDR3 in amino acids: CASSYNRNYGYTF. CDR3 sequence (DNA): TGTGCCAGCAGTTACAACAGAAACTATGGCTACACCTTC.

The genes are TRBV5-1 and TRBJ2-1; D is perhaps TRBD2 (6 bases). V lost 0 bases and J 4 bases, leaving 11 bases between the germline ends. There are 15 residues in the CDR3. Germline-derived CDR1 and CDR2 are SGHRS and YFSETQ. The CDR3 DNA sequence: TGCGCCAGCAGCTTGGGAGGGACTCAATACAATGAGCAGTTCTTC. Its protein product is CASSLGGTQYNEQFF.

The chain employs TRBV6-5 and TRBJ1-6, with 7 bases matching TRBD1. The V and J ends lost 2 bases and 7 bases, in that order; junction bases with no gene match: 8. The CDR3 is 16 residues long. Germline CDR1 MNHEY, CDR2 SVGAGI. The CDR3 sequence is CASSYGRQGENSPLHF. DNA for the CDR3: TGTGCCAGCAGTTACGGGAGACAGGGCGAAAATTCACCCCTCCACTTT.

The gene calls are TRBV6-2 or TRBV6-3 and TRBJ1-2, with 7 bases fitting TRBD1. Germline V gives CDR1 MNHEY, CDR2 SVGEGT. V lost 5 bases to trimming and J lost 5 bases; unmatched junction nucleotides: 5. The CDR3 is 13 residues long. CDR3 bases: TGTGCCAGCAGTACCGACAGGGTATATGGCTACACCTTC. Translation: CASSTDRVYGYTF.

The chain couples TRBV21-1 to TRBJ1-5; TRBD1 is the table's D call, not checked against the DNA. TRBV21-1 is a pseudogene segment. The CDR3 spans 17 residues. The CDR3 here is CASSKGERDRLRQPQHF. The CDR3 DNA is TGTGCCAGCAGCAAAGGGGAAAGGGACAGGCTACGTCAGCCCCAGCATTTT.

The chain links TRBV19 to TRBJ2-3, with a weak D call TRBD1 (6 bases). V was shortened by 5 bases and J by 5 bases, with 17 bases between the two germline ends. This CDR3 is built from 15 residues. Germline lookup yields CDR1 LNHDA and CDR2 SQIVND (reference sequence). CDR3 amino acids: CASSGGQTTKDTQYF. In nucleotides, the CDR3 is TGTGCCAGTAGTGGAGGACAGACAACAAAAGATACGCAGTATTTT.

V gene TRBV7-2 combines with J gene TRBJ2-2, with no clear D. V gave up 2 bases and J gave up 5 bases, with 6 bases separating them. In germline, CDR1 is SGHTA, CDR2 FQGNSA. This CDR3 has 13 residues. CDR3 DNA sequence: TGTGCCAGCAGCTTAAAGCCTACCGGGGAGCTGTTTTTT. Its translation: CASSLKPTGELFF.

The rearrangement joins TRBV7-2 to TRBJ1-2, with D tentatively TRBD1 (6 bases). The CDR3 runs to 15 residues. V was clipped by 5 bases and J by 3 bases, with 16 bases between them. Germline CDR1 reads SGHTA; CDR2 reads FQGNSA. The CDR3 here is CASSIITRGDYGYTF. CDR3 coding DNA: TGTGCCAGCAGCATCATAACCAGGGGAGACTATGGCTACACCTTC.

The gene calls are TRBV29-1 and TRBJ2-7, with D possibly TRBD2 on 5 matching bases. The germline V and J ends were trimmed by 6 bases and 0 bases, with 18 bases remaining between them. CDR1 is SQVTM and CDR2 is ANQGSEA in the germline V gene. The CDR3 runs to 15 residues. The CDR3 DNA reads TGCAGCGTGGTGAGGGCAGGTCGGGGCTCCTACGAGCAGTACTTC. Protein sequence: CSVVRAGRGSYEQYF.

Here the CDR3 reads CASSLARRNEQFF. The CDR3 coding sequence is TGTGCCAGCAGCTTAGCCAGGCGCAATGAGCAGTTCTTC. The chain employs TRBV7-2 and TRBJ2-1; D gene uncertain. The CDR3 covers 13 residues. V shed 0 bases and J shed 6 bases, with 6 bases lying between them. The germline V gene encodes CDR1 SGHTA and CDR2 FQGNSA.

V is TRBV19 and J is TRBJ1-2; 8 bases align to TRBD1. This CDR3 has 19 amino acids. V gave up 3 bases and J gave up 4 bases; unmatched junction bases: 19. CDR1 LNHDA and CDR2 SQIVND come from the germline V gene (reference sequence). The CDR3 loop is CASSIRGPGQAVLRYGYTF. As DNA, the CDR3 is TGTGCCAGTAGTATCCGGGGGCCGGGACAGGCGGTCCTTCGCTATGGCTACACCTTC.

The rearrangement joins TRBV11-2 to TRBJ2-1; TRBD1 is a possible D gene (5 bases). V was trimmed by 4 bases and J by 3 bases, leaving 13 bases between them. The germline V gene encodes CDR1 SGHAT and CDR2 FQNNGV. CDR3 length: 15 amino acids. CDR3 sequence reads: CASSSRQRDYNEQFF. The DNA for the CDR3 is TGTGCCAGCAGCTCAAGACAGAGAGACTACAATGAGCAGTTCTTC. Full variable domain (remainder filled in from reference TRBV11-2 and TRBJ2-1): EAGVAQSPRYKIIEKRQSVAFWCNPISGHATLYWYQQILGQGPKLLIQFQNNGVVDDSQLPKDRFSAERLKGVDSTLKIQPAKLEDSAVYLCASSSRQRDYNEQFFGPGTRLTVL.

CDR3 nucleotides: TGTGCCAGCAGCTTGGGGACAGGGCCGAACACCGGGGAGCTGTTTTTT. Translating it yields CASSLGTGPNTGELFF. The chain is built from TRBV5-4 and TRBJ2-2; TRBD1 matches 8 bases. The germline V gene has CDR1 SGHNT and CDR2 YYREEE (reference sequence). The J segment lost 0 bases and the V segment lost 0 bases, leaving 1 base of the junction unmatched. The CDR3 length is 16 residues. Full variable domain (outside the CDR3, taken from reference TRBV5-4 and TRBJ2-2): ETGVTQSPTHLIKTRGQQVTLRCSSQSGHNTVSWYQQALGQGPQFIFQYYREEENGRGNFPPRFSGLQFPNYSSELNVNALELDDSALYLCASSLGTGPNTGELFFGEGSRLTVL.

The V gene is TRBV4-1, the J gene TRBJ2-5, with TRBD2 identical over 8 bases. The ends lost 3 bases at V and 1 base at J; junction bases unmatched: 13. There are 18 residues in the CDR3. Germline CDR1 is MGHRA and CDR2 is YSYEKL. CDR3 loop: CASSQGPPRGGLQETQYF. Written as DNA, the CDR3 is TGCGCCAGCAGCCAGGGGCCACCTCGCGGGGGGCTCCAAGAGACCCAGTACTTC.

The V call is TRBV15, the J call TRBJ1-4; D ambiguous. The germline V gene has CDR1 LNHNV and CDR2 YYDKDF (reference sequence). Trimming stripped 3 bases from V and 8 bases from J, with 13 bases between. CDR3 length equals 14 residues. DNA of the CDR3: TGTGCCACCAGCAGTGGAGGAAGGAGGGAAAAACTGTTTTTT. Protein sequence: CATSSGGRREKLFF.